The source of this T cell receptor beta chain is a study of breast tumors, draining lymph nodes, adjacent tissues. Regarding the study as a whole: Tumor T cell lymph node origin was a supported hypothesis, not proven. Most tumor T cells seemingly derive from lymph node, then expand in tumor.

Each CDR3 protein gets one entry after TCRdb re-called the multiplex PCR reads with MiXCR. Altogether about 35,000 distinct CDR3 sequences are present, 36% being singletons, with the ten largest covering approximately 10%. As regards this clonotype: Its specificity is unknown.

The sample was breast tumor tissue. The sequence was obtained from a female donor with breast cancer. Some clones in this sample may be carry-over from other donors' samples.

CDR3 loop: CASSLGASYEQYF. Here the CDR3 DNA reads TGTGCCAGCAGCTTAGGAGCTTCCTACGAGCAGTACTTC. This chain joins TRBV7-9 and TRBJ2-7, with unresolved D. The ends were cut back, 1 base at V and 1 base at J, with 5 bases in the middle. This CDR3 has 13 residues. Germline V gives CDR1 SEHNR, CDR2 FQNEAQ (reference sequence).